This T cell receptor (beta chain) was captured by sequencing in a study of beta chain features in type 1 diabetes. TCRB transcripts that were expressed got sequenced, as all of the isolated RNA had been reverse transcribed. Here immunoSEQ multiplex PCR was the method, and the copy in TCRdb shows in-frame clones only, minus some. The repertoire consists of hundreds of thousands of clones, with approximately 30% occurring once and the leading ten covering 0.05% to 0.065%. The germline V gene has CDR1 MDHEN and CDR2 SYDVKM. V shed 6 bases, J shed 8 bases, and the junction held 7 bases outside the gene matches. The CDR3 loop spans 13 amino acids. The authors obtained over 95% purity in all sorted populations.

V is TRBV28 and J is TRBJ1-2; 9 bases fit TRBD1. Sequencing was carried out using naive CD4+ T cells from blood. The receptor comes from a man in his late teens or twenties in good health. The CDR3 DNA follows: TGTGCCAGCAGACTACAGGGGGCGGAAGGCTACACCTTC. Its translation is CASRLQGAEGYTF.